This T cell receptor (beta chain) appears in the sequencing data of a study of shared clonotypes between healthy human individuals. Study conclusions and caveats: The four-donor shared clonotypes exceeded non-shared clonotypes in generation probability, with non-shared ones scoring lower. Collection of samples was limited to blood; tissue repertoires likely differ. Several donors shared 4.5% to 6.5% of their naive CD4 clonotypes.

Naive CD8 isolation took CD45RO-negative cells positively selected for CCR7 and excluded terminally differentiated effector memory CD45RA+ cells. As concerns this clone: Its antigen is not identified.

Measured with immunoSEQ multiplex PCR; TCRdb has only the in-frame clones, and not every one. The data hold millions of clones, with about 95% observed a single time. Input material: naive CD8+ T cells sorted from blood. This clonotype was sampled from a man younger than 35 in good health.

The CDR3 protein is CASSYSIAGGPDTQYF. CDR3 in DNA: TGTGCCAGCAGTTACTCGATAGCGGGAGGGCCAGATACGCAGTATTTT. The rearrangement links TRBV6-5 to TRBJ2-3; 11 bases fit TRBD2. The J segment lost 4 bases and the V segment lost 0 bases, leaving 3 bases of the junction unmatched. Per the germline V gene, CDR1 is MNHEY and CDR2 is SVGAGI. The CDR3 is 16 amino acids.